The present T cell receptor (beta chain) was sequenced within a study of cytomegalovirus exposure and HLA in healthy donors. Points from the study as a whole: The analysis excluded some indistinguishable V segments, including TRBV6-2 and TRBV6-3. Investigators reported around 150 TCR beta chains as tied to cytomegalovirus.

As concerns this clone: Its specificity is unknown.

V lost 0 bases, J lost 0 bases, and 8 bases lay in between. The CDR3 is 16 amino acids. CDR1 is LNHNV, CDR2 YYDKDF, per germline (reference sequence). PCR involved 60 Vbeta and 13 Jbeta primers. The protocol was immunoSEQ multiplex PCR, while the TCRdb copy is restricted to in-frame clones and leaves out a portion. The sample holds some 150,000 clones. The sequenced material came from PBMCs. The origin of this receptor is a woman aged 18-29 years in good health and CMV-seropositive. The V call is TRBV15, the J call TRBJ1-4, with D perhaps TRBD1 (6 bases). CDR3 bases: TGTGCCACCAGCAGAGATCGACAGGCAACTAATGAAAAACTGTTTTTT. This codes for CATSRDRQATNEKLFF.